These 18 T cell receptor beta chains were all obtained from the same sample, sequenced in a study of blood T cell repertoires in COVID-19 (dated by TCRdb to the early 2020s). The library was generated by the immunoSEQ multiplex PCR assay. TCRdb limited this immuneACCESS table to in-frame rearrangements with V and J called. A share of clones is missing; checked studies link under half to unresolved V genes, and the rest is unexplained. In all, the sample holds approximately 150,000 clones, and around 81% of those were seen once. Clones ranked in the top ten supply around 13% of the sample. Material for sequencing was peripheral blood. These receptors originate from an older man who had recovered from COVID-19.

J is TRBJ2-1 and V is TRBV7-9; tentative D call: TRBD2 (7 bases). CDR1 and CDR2 from the germline V gene are SEHNR and FQNEAQ (reference sequence). The CDR3 is 12 amino acids. V was shortened by 2 bases and J by 9 bases, with 8 bases between the two germline ends. The CDR3 loop reads CASSLRGGEQFF. In DNA, the CDR3 is TGTGCCAGCAGCTTAAGGGGGGGTGAGCAGTTCTTC.

This clone was seen many times. The J gene is TRBJ2-7, the V gene TRBV27, with 8 bases that match TRBD2. V gave up 8 bases and J gave up 6 bases; unmatched junction bases: 15. This CDR3 is built from 15 residues. Germline loops: CDR1 MNHEY, CDR2 SMNVEV (reference sequence). The CDR3 spells CASRTYPGLVAEQYF. CDR3 in DNA: TGTGCCAGCCGTACCTATCCGGGACTAGTTGCCGAGCAGTACTTC.

V is TRBV27 and J is TRBJ2-7, with 8 bases that match TRBD1. This CDR3 has 14 residues. The germline V gene has CDR1 MNHEY and CDR2 SMNVEV (reference sequence). J gave up 3 bases and V 6 bases, and 7 bases lay outside the gene matches. The CDR3 DNA follows: TGTGCCAGCAGACAGGGGGAGAGTCTCTACGAGCAGTACTTC. Protein: CASRQGESLYEQYF.

The table lists this clone with a few counts. V is TRBV7-8 and J is TRBJ1-1, with D perhaps TRBD1 (5 bases). The V end lost 3 bases, the J end lost 4 bases, and 12 bases lay between the germline ends. The CDR3 is 14 residues long. Germline V CDR1 and CDR2: SGHVS, FQNEAQ. The CDR3 region is CASSLAGLGTEAFF. CDR3 in DNA: TGTGCCAGCAGCTTGGCGGGGCTAGGCACTGAAGCTTTCTTT.

V usage is TRBV4-1 and J usage is TRBJ2-7; D may be TRBD2 (6 bases). V was cut by 4 bases and J by 3 bases, with 13 bases left in between. Germline V gives CDR1 MGHRA, CDR2 YSYEKL. The length of the CDR3 is 14 residues. The CDR3 is CASSPTSSGYEQYF. The CDR3 region has the DNA TGCGCCAGCAGCCCAACTAGTAGCGGCTACGAGCAGTACTTC.

The rearrangement joins TRBV7-8 to TRBJ1-1; TRBD1 matches at 12 bases. The CDR3 is 16 amino acids. Germline V gives CDR1 SGHVS, CDR2 FQNEAQ. V was pared by 5 bases and J by 7 bases, with 11 bases of the junction left unmatched. CDR3 nucleotide sequence: TGTGCCAGCAGCATTCGATCGGGACAGGGGGCTGGTGAAGCTTTCTTT. Translating it yields CASSIRSGQGAGEAFF.

This rearrangement joins TRBV12-3 or TRBV12-4 to TRBJ1-2, with 11 bases lining up with TRBD1. The length of the CDR3 is 13 residues. V dropped 6 bases and J dropped 5; count of bases not matched to a gene: 2. CDR3 loop: CASRGTGGYGYTF. CDR3 in DNA: TGTGCCAGCAGAGGGACAGGGGGTTATGGCTACACCTTC.

The V call is TRBV19, the J call TRBJ1-2; 9 nucleotides agree with TRBD1. V dropped 7 bases and J dropped 5; count of bases not matched to a gene: 14. Germline V gene sequence: CDR1 LNHDA, CDR2 SQIVND (reference sequence). CDR3 length: 16 amino acids. CDR3 region: CASTKQTGGGGYGYTF. The CDR3 DNA is TGTGCCAGTACCAAACAGACAGGGGGAGGAGGATATGGCTACACCTTC.

The rearrangement links TRBV5-4 to TRBJ2-5; TRBD2 aligns across 10 bases. V shed 4 bases, J shed 2 bases, and the junction held 11 bases outside the gene matches. The CDR3 loop spans 17 amino acids. CDR1 and CDR2 (germline): SGHNT, YYREEE (reference sequence). For the CDR3, the DNA is TGTGCCAGCAGCCCGAAGGCGGGACTAGCGATGCAAGAGACCCAGTACTTC. Its protein is CASSPKAGLAMQETQYF.

V gene TRBV5-8 combines with J gene TRBJ2-6; TRBD2 might be the D (5 bases). The CDR3 spans 15 residues. Germline CDR1 reads SGHTS; CDR2 reads YDEGEE. V was cut by 0 bases and J by 4 bases, with 8 bases left in between. The CDR3 reads CASSLGGYGANVLTF. CDR3 DNA sequence: TGTGCCAGCAGCTTGGGAGGGTACGGGGCCAACGTCCTGACTTTC.

This rearrangement joins TRBV4-2 to TRBJ2-4; D perhaps matches TRBD2 (6 bases). CDR1 LGHNA and CDR2 YNFKEQ come from the germline V gene. CDR3 length equals 15 residues. V lost 4 bases and J lost 1, with 11 bases in between. This CDR3 reads CASSREVSAKNIQYF. In nucleotides, the CDR3 is TGTGCCAGCAGCCGGGAGGTGAGCGCCAAAAACATTCAGTACTTC.

The chain employs TRBV9 and TRBJ2-1; the match to TRBD2 covers 7 bases. The CDR3 has 15 residues. Germline V lookup: CDR1 SGDLS, CDR2 YYNGEE. The junction had 10 bases not matched to a gene; V was cut back by 3 bases and J by 7 bases. The CDR3 here is CASSGRLAAGNEQFF. Here the CDR3 DNA reads TGTGCCAGCAGCGGCAGACTAGCAGCAGGGAATGAGCAGTTCTTC.

This clone appeared once. V is TRBV7-9 and J is TRBJ2-7; the D is unclear. The V gene lost 3 bases and the J gene lost 5 bases, with 8 bases spanning the gap. The germline V gene encodes CDR1 SEHNR and CDR2 FQNEAQ (reference sequence). The CDR3 length is 12 residues. This CDR3 reads CASSLGNNEQYF. The CDR3 region has the DNA TGTGCCAGCAGCTTGGGCAACAACGAGCAGTACTTC.

The chain uses TRBV28 and TRBJ1-3, with a possible D match to TRBD1 (5 bases). The CDR3 sequence is 16 residues long. The germline V gene has CDR1 MDHEN and CDR2 SYDVKM. V lost 4 bases, J lost 0 bases, and 13 bases lay in between. CDR3 nucleotide sequence: TGTGCCAGCAGTTCGACAGTACTTAGCTCTGGAAACACCATATATTTT. Protein product: CASSSTVLSSGNTIYF.

The rearrangement uses TRBV7-8 and TRBJ2-7; 7 bases line up with TRBD1. Looked up from germline, CDR1 is SGHVS and CDR2 is FQNEAQ. The CDR3 is 13 residues long. J gave up 6 bases and V 6 bases, and 8 bases lay outside the gene matches. In DNA, the CDR3 is TGTGCCAGCAGTCCCCGACAGGGAAGCGAGCAGTACTTC. This codes for CASSPRQGSEQYF.

This clone was counted only a few times. This chain links TRBV19 with TRBJ2-7; 7 positions agree with TRBD1. Germline V gene lookup returns CDR1 LNHDA and CDR2 SQIVND (reference sequence). This CDR3 contains 13 residues. With 5 bases clipped from V and 2 bases from J, the junction kept 3 bases outside the gene matches. CDR3: CASSPGQTYEQYF. CDR3 sequence (DNA): TGTGCCAGTAGTCCGGGACAGACCTACGAGCAGTACTTC.

This chain uses TRBV19 with TRBJ1-2, with TRBD1 as a possible D gene (5 bases). The CDR3 is 15 residues long. Trimming pared 5 bases from V and 0 bases from J, leaving 13 bases between. Germline V gene data show CDR1 as LNHDA and CDR2 as SQIVND (reference sequence). CDR3 in DNA: TGTGCCAGTAGTCGGGGGACGTTTTCTAACTATGGCTACACCTTC. Translation gives CASSRGTFSNYGYTF.

V usage is TRBV19 and J usage is TRBJ1-1, with no clear D. CDR1 and CDR2 from the germline V gene are LNHDA and SQIVND (reference sequence). Trimming stripped 7 bases from V and 4 bases from J, with 13 bases between. The CDR3 length is 13 residues. The CDR3, as DNA: TGTGCCAGTACCCCTGAGGTTCTCACTGAAGCTTTCTTT. It yields the protein CASTPEVLTEAFF.